This is a list of T cell receptor beta chains from one sample in a study of CD8+ T cells in alopecia areata. The assay was immunoSEQ multiplex PCR, and TCRdb's table has in-frame clones only and misses some. The table shows around 180,000 clones, with approximately 67% occurring only once. The specimen comprised CD4+ T cells sorted from blood, sampled between weeks 47 and 50, from a patient treated with tofacitinib. The receptors derive from a human donor with alopecia areata. Both conserved end residues are part of each CDR3. Each record gives: CDR3 protein, V gene.

CDR3: CASSPGTGGWNEQFF; V: TRBV7-2
CDR3: CATYRDRSSYNEQFF; V: TRBV19
CDR3: CASSRPGQGMTGEQYF; V: TRBV11-1
CDR3: CASSVAPGEEANYGYTF; V: TRBV9
CDR3: CASSLAPGNEQYF; V: TRBV7-9
CDR3: CASAWQSRGEQYF; V: TRBV7-6
CDR3: CASSESGGGQQFF; V: TRBV10-1
CDR3: CASSSTAGGGEQFF; V: TRBV7-3
CDR3: CSVRLRQANTEAFF; V: TRBV29-1
CDR3: CASSQMWETQYF; V: TRBV14
CDR3: CASSLGDGVIAEAFF; V: TRBV5-1
CDR3: CASMGDTGDRGTDTQYF; V: TRBV25-1
CDR3: CASSQSGGWIGELFF; V: TRBV14
CDR3: CSVANTDYGYTF; V: TRBV29-1
CDR3: CSGIRTGGGEQFF; V: TRBV29-1
CDR3: CASSRDRENTEAFF; V: TRBV19
CDR3: CASSEVGYEQYF; V: TRBV2
CDR3: CASSPRDRFTEAFF; V: TRBV7-2
CDR3: CSVAALSSGGHHEQFF; V: TRBV29-1
CDR3: CASNQGQGSYEQYF; V: TRBV7-9
CDR3: CASSPSGQVQGYTF; V: TRBV4-1
CDR3: CASSFSGGMNTEAFF; V: TRBV7-2
CDR3: CASVGQPNTEAFF; V: TRBV2
CDR3: CAWSVRQDYGYTF; V: TRBV30
CDR3: CASSDTRTTRGYTF; V: TRBV4-3
CDR3: CASSVASPNSPLHF; V: TRBV9
CDR3: CATNGQGKIQYF; V: TRBV6-6
CDR3: CASATGHNQPQHF; V: TRBV30
CDR3: CASSGRSPPDTQYF; V: TRBV5-1
CDR3: CATSRDPTGTTYEQYF; V: TRBV15
CDR3: CASSLSRGETQYF; V: TRBV27
CDR3: CASSLEQLREQYF; V: TRBV5-1
CDR3: CASSPDRSDTQYF; V: TRBV5-1
CDR3: CASSRLAGEGYTF; V: TRBV27
CDR3: CASRIQGGTEAFF; V: TRBV2